This entry features one T cell receptor (beta chain) sequence. The CDR3 is 14 amino acids. Germline V gene data show CDR1 as SGDLS and CDR2 as YYNGEE. The V and J ends lost 4 bases and 3 bases respectively, with 11 bases between them. These data are taken from a study of shared clonotypes between healthy human individuals. Data came from immunoSEQ multiplex PCR; TCRdb stores just in-frame clones and leaves some out. Seen here are 1 million to 1.3 million clones, around three quarters observed once, and the top ten hold roughly 0.55%. The chain uses TRBV9 and TRBJ1-3; D is uncertain. The sequencing input was memory CD4+ T cells from PBMCs. Subset of the sample: CD45RA-negative fraction. This sequence was found in a man younger than 30 in good health. Some clones in this sample may be carry-over from other donors' samples. CDR3 nucleotides: TGTGCCAGCAGCCCCGGGCAGCATGGAAACACCATATATTTT. Translation gives CASSPGQHGNTIYF.